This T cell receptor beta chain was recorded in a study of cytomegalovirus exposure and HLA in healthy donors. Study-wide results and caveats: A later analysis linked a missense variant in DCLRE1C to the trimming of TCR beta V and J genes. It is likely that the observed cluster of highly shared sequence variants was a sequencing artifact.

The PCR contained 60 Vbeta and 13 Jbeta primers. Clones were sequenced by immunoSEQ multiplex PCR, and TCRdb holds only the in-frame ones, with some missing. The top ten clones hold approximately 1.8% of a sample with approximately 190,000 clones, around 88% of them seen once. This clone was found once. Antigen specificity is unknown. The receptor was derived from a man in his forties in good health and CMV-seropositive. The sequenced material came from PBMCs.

The CDR3 region is CASSPGTSGVNEQFF. The CDR3, as DNA: TGTGCCAGCAGCCCCGGGACTAGCGGGGTCAATGAGCAGTTCTTC. The V call is TRBV27, the J call TRBJ2-1; 13 nucleotides line up with TRBD2. V was clipped by 6 bases and J by 6 bases; unmatched bases: 5. The CDR3 loop spans 15 amino acids. From germline, CDR1 is MNHEY and CDR2 SMNVEV (reference sequence).